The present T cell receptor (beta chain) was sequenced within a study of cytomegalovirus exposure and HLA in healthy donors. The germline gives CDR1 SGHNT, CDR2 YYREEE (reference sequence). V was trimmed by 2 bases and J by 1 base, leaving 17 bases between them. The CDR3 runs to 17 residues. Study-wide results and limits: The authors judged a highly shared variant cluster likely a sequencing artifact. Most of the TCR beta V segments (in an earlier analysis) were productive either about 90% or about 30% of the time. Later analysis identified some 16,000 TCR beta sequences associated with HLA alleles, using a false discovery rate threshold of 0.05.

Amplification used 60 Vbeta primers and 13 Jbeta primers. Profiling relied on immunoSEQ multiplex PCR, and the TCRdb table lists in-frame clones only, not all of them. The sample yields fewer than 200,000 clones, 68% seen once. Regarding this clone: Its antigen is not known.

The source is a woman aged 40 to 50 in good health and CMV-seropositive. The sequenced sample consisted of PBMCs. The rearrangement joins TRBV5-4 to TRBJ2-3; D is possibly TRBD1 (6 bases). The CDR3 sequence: CASSLITGTYRTDTQYF. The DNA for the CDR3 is TGTGCCAGCAGCTTAATAACCGGGACATATCGCACAGATACGCAGTATTTT. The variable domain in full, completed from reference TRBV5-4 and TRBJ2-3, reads ETGVTQSPTHLIKTRGQQVTLRCSSQSGHNTVSWYQQALGQGPQFIFQYYREEENGRGNFPPRFSGLQFPNYSSELNVNALELDDSALYLCASSLITGTYRTDTQYFGPGTRLTVL.